These T cell receptor beta chains were read from a single sample in a study of T cells in Graves' hyperthyroidism and ophthalmopathy. TCRdb processed the multiplex PCR reads anew with MiXCR; each CDR3 protein has one entry. The sample records hundreds of thousands of distinct CDR3 sequences, 13% to 15% being singletons. Sequencing was done on a sample of blood. The receptor set was obtained from a woman between 18 and 29 years old with Graves' hyperthyroidism. The CDR3 runs from the conserved cysteine through the conserved F or W. D genes are given only for firm matches. Clone size is shown for a subset of rows, as once, few, many or a class of expanded clone.

j_call: TRBJ2-7
d_call: TRBD2
v_call: TRBV2
clone_size: NA
cdr3_aa: CASSARTSRNEQYF
cdr3_nt: TGTGCCAGCTCAGCGCGGACTAGCAGGAACGAGCAGTACTTC

j_call: TRBJ1-2
d_call: TRBD1
v_call: TRBV12-3/TRBV12-4
clone_size: many
cdr3_aa: CASSENPGTANYGYTF
cdr3_nt: TGTGCCAGCAGTGAGAACCCCGGGACAGCTAACTATGGCTACACCTTC

j_call: TRBJ2-1
d_call: TRBD2
v_call: TRBV12-5
clone_size: many
cdr3_aa: CASGSGLAANEQFF
cdr3_nt: TGTGCTAGTGGTTCCGGACTAGCGGCCAATGAGCAGTTCTTC

j_call: TRBJ1-4
d_call: NA
v_call: TRBV10-1
clone_size: NA
cdr3_aa: CASSAGQTGEKLFF
cdr3_nt: TGCGCCAGCAGTGCGGGACAAACGGGTGAAAAACTGTTTTTT

j_call: TRBJ2-1
d_call: TRBD1
v_call: TRBV2
clone_size: many
cdr3_aa: CASRMGQGNNEQFF
cdr3_nt: TGTGCCAGCAGGATGGGACAGGGTAACAATGAGCAGTTCTTC

j_call: TRBJ1-1
d_call: NA
v_call: TRBV6-1
clone_size: few
cdr3_aa: CASSPIGQMNTEAFF
cdr3_nt: TGTGCCAGCAGTCCCATTGGACAGATGAACACTGAAGCTTTCTTT

j_call: TRBJ2-1
d_call: TRBD2
v_call: TRBV20-1
clone_size: NA
cdr3_aa: CSATPWDTSGRGEQFF
cdr3_nt: TGCAGTGCTACCCCTTGGGATACTAGCGGGAGGGGTGAGCAGTTCTTC

j_call: TRBJ1-4
d_call: NA
v_call: TRBV6-6
clone_size: many
cdr3_aa: CASSYGIATNEKLFF
cdr3_nt: TGTGCCAGCAGTTACGGCATCGCAACTAATGAAAAACTGTTTTTT

j_call: TRBJ2-1
d_call: TRBD1
v_call: TRBV27
clone_size: few
cdr3_aa: CASIQGGEQFF
cdr3_nt: TGTGCCAGCATACAGGGGGGTGAGCAGTTCTTC

j_call: TRBJ1-1
d_call: NA
v_call: TRBV3-1
clone_size: many
cdr3_aa: CASRLRGSNTEAFF
cdr3_nt: TGTGCCAGCAGGTTAAGGGGATCGAACACTGAAGCTTTCTTT

j_call: TRBJ2-7
d_call: NA
v_call: TRBV4-1
clone_size: NA
cdr3_aa: CASSQGAGPNTYEQYF
cdr3_nt: TGCGCCAGCAGCCAAGGCGCGGGCCCCAATACCTACGAGCAGTACTTC

j_call: TRBJ2-2
d_call: TRBD1
v_call: TRBV5-4
clone_size: many
cdr3_aa: CASSLAGTGGSGELFF
cdr3_nt: TGTGCCAGCAGCTTGGCCGGGACAGGGGGCTCGGGGGAGCTGTTTTTT

j_call: TRBJ2-5
d_call: NA
v_call: TRBV10-3
clone_size: NA
cdr3_aa: CAIREGRWEETQYF
cdr3_nt: TGTGCCATCAGGGAGGGGCGGTGGGAAGAGACCCAGTACTTC

j_call: TRBJ2-7
d_call: NA
v_call: TRBV30
clone_size: many
cdr3_aa: CAWSVESVYEQYF
cdr3_nt: TGTGCCTGGAGTGTAGAGTCCGTCTACGAGCAGTACTTC

j_call: TRBJ2-5
d_call: NA
v_call: TRBV28
clone_size: many
cdr3_aa: CASRIALPQETQYF
cdr3_nt: TGTGCCAGCAGGATAGCCTTGCCACAAGAGACCCAGTACTTC

j_call: TRBJ1-2
d_call: NA
v_call: TRBV20-1
clone_size: many
cdr3_aa: CSARVERDLGYTF
cdr3_nt: TGCAGTGCTAGAGTGGAAAGGGACCTTGGCTACACCTTC

j_call: TRBJ1-4
d_call: NA
v_call: TRBV7-9
clone_size: NA
cdr3_aa: CASSLGYDEKLFF
cdr3_nt: TGTGCCAGCAGCTTGGGATACGATGAAAAACTGTTTTTT

j_call: TRBJ1-2
d_call: NA
v_call: TRBV20-1
clone_size: many
cdr3_aa: CSAVRRGRGYTF
cdr3_nt: TGCAGTGCTGTCCGTCGGGGGAGGGGCTACACCTTC

j_call: TRBJ1-1
d_call: TRBD1
v_call: TRBV20-1
clone_size: many
cdr3_aa: CSAKQGTYTEAFF
cdr3_nt: TGCAGTGCTAAACAGGGGACCTACACTGAAGCTTTCTTT

j_call: TRBJ2-1
d_call: TRBD2
v_call: TRBV19
clone_size: NA
cdr3_aa: CASSRGLAAFSYNEQFF
cdr3_nt: TGTGCCAGTAGTAGGGGACTAGCGGCTTTCAGCTACAATGAGCAGTTCTTC

j_call: TRBJ1-2
d_call: NA
v_call: TRBV19
clone_size: NA
cdr3_aa: CASTSGAAGYGYTF
cdr3_nt: TGTGCCAGTACTTCCGGGGCCGCGGGCTATGGCTACACCTTC

j_call: TRBJ2-3
d_call: TRBD2
v_call: TRBV9
clone_size: NA
cdr3_aa: CASSASAGAADTQYF
cdr3_nt: TGTGCCAGCAGCGCCTCAGCGGGAGCTGCAGATACGCAGTATTTT

j_call: TRBJ2-1
d_call: TRBD2
v_call: TRBV13
clone_size: NA
cdr3_aa: CASTKRGDSYNEQFF
cdr3_nt: TGTGCCAGCACCAAGCGGGGGGACTCCTACAATGAGCAGTTCTTC

j_call: TRBJ1-5
d_call: NA
v_call: TRBV7-2
clone_size: few
cdr3_aa: CASSLAQNSNQPQHF
cdr3_nt: TGTGCCAGCAGCTTAGCACAGAATAGCAATCAGCCCCAGCATTTT

j_call: TRBJ2-5
d_call: NA
v_call: TRBV5-8
clone_size: few
cdr3_aa: CASSLGSIGTQYF
cdr3_nt: TGTGCCAGCAGCTTAGGCAGCATTGGGACCCAGTACTTC

j_call: TRBJ2-4
d_call: NA
v_call: TRBV7-9
clone_size: few
cdr3_aa: CASSLASGALAKNIQYF
cdr3_nt: TGTGCCAGCAGCTTAGCTTCCGGGGCCTTAGCCAAAAACATTCAGTACTTC

j_call: TRBJ1-2
d_call: TRBD1
v_call: TRBV7-6
clone_size: NA
cdr3_aa: CASSQGGDSGYTF
cdr3_nt: TGTGCCAGCAGCCAGGGGGGGGATTCCGGCTACACCTTC